These T cell receptor beta chains were read from a single sample in a study of T cell changes during pregnancy in multiple sclerosis. Using immunoSEQ multiplex PCR, the repertoire was profiled, and TCRdb retains in-frame clones only, with some absent. The table records 50,000 or so clones, about 91% of them present only once. The sequenced sample was peripheral blood, obtained after pregnancy. These receptors came from a female donor in good health, enrolled as a control in a pregnancy study. CDR3s include the opening cysteine and the closing phenylalanine or tryptophan. Fields, in order: clone size, D gene, J gene, V gene, CDR3 DNA, CDR3 protein. The D gene is left open where the match is weak. Clone size, where shown, is once, few, many, or a class for clones that have expanded.

clone_size: NA
d_call: NA
j_call: TRBJ2-1
v_call: TRBV5-4
cdr3_nt: TGTGCCAGCAGCTTGGTGGCGGGGTCAAACAATGAGCAGTTCTTC
cdr3_aa: CASSLVAGSNNEQFF

clone_size: NA
d_call: NA
j_call: TRBJ1-1
v_call: TRBV2
cdr3_nt: TGTGCCAGCAGTGAATATAATGGGCAGCTTGAAGCTTTCTTT
cdr3_aa: CASSEYNGQLEAFF

clone_size: NA
d_call: TRBD1
j_call: TRBJ1-2
v_call: TRBV6-6
cdr3_nt: TGTGCCAGCAGTTACGAGACAGGGGGCGTACCGAATGGCTACACCTTC
cdr3_aa: CASSYETGGVPNGYTF

clone_size: NA
d_call: NA
j_call: TRBJ1-4
v_call: TRBV7-9
cdr3_nt: TGTGCCAGCAGCTTGGGGCTTCTAGGATCGGCTAATGAAAAACTGTTTTTT
cdr3_aa: CASSLGLLGSANEKLFF

clone_size: NA
d_call: TRBD1
j_call: TRBJ1-1
v_call: TRBV4-3
cdr3_nt: TGCGCCAGCAGCCCGAAAGGACAGGGGGCAATAGGGTGGCACGCTTTCTTT
cdr3_aa: CASSPKGQGAIGWHAFF

clone_size: NA
d_call: NA
j_call: TRBJ2-7
v_call: TRBV5-1
cdr3_nt: TGCGCCAGCAGCTTGGGGTCGGCCTACGAGCAGTACTTC
cdr3_aa: CASSLGSAYEQYF

clone_size: once
d_call: NA
j_call: TRBJ1-5
v_call: TRBV18
cdr3_nt: TGTGCCAGCTCACCTAATAGCAATCAGCCCCAGCATTTT
cdr3_aa: CASSPNSNQPQHF

clone_size: NA
d_call: NA
j_call: TRBJ1-4
v_call: TRBV6-1
cdr3_nt: TGTGCCAGCAGTGCTAGGGGGAAGCCAAATGAAAAACTGTTTTTT
cdr3_aa: CASSARGKPNEKLFF

clone_size: NA
d_call: TRBD2
j_call: TRBJ2-7
v_call: TRBV28
cdr3_nt: TGTGCCAGCAGTTTATGGGGTAGCGGGGGACCCTACGAGCAGTACTTC
cdr3_aa: CASSLWGSGGPYEQYF

clone_size: NA
d_call: NA
j_call: TRBJ1-1
v_call: TRBV5-6
cdr3_nt: TGTGCCAGCAGCTTGGATCAAGGGTCGGGGACTGAAGCTTTCTTT
cdr3_aa: CASSLDQGSGTEAFF

clone_size: NA
d_call: NA
j_call: TRBJ1-3
v_call: TRBV28
cdr3_nt: TGTGCCATCAAGGAGGGTAACTCTGGAAACACCATATATTTT
cdr3_aa: CAIKEGNSGNTIYF

clone_size: NA
d_call: TRBD2
j_call: TRBJ2-7
v_call: TRBV28
cdr3_nt: TGTGCCAGCAGTTTAGGGGCGGGAGGTCCCTACGAGCAGTACTTC
cdr3_aa: CASSLGAGGPYEQYF

clone_size: NA
d_call: NA
j_call: TRBJ1-2
v_call: TRBV10-2
cdr3_nt: TGCGCCAGCATGGGCAGAACTAACTATGGCTACACCTTC
cdr3_aa: CASMGRTNYGYTF

clone_size: once
d_call: NA
j_call: TRBJ1-2
v_call: TRBV6-5
cdr3_nt: TGTGCCAGCAGAAACGCTAGGAGGCATGGCTACACCTTC
cdr3_aa: CASRNARRHGYTF

clone_size: NA
d_call: NA
j_call: TRBJ2-5
v_call: TRBV6-1
cdr3_nt: TGTGCCAGCAGTGTGGCGGAGCAAGAGACCCAGTACTTC
cdr3_aa: CASSVAEQETQYF

clone_size: NA
d_call: TRBD1
j_call: TRBJ1-2
v_call: TRBV4-3
cdr3_nt: TGCGCCAGCAGCCAGACAGGGGGCGGCTATGGCTACACCTTC
cdr3_aa: CASSQTGGGYGYTF

clone_size: NA
d_call: NA
j_call: TRBJ2-2
v_call: TRBV4-1
cdr3_nt: TGCGCCAGCAGCCAAGAGAGGGCCGCGAACACCGGGGAGCTGTTTTTT
cdr3_aa: CASSQERAANTGELFF

clone_size: NA
d_call: NA
j_call: TRBJ1-1
v_call: TRBV7-9
cdr3_nt: TGTGCCAGCAGCTTAGAAAACAGGGAAGCTTTCTTT
cdr3_aa: CASSLENREAFF

clone_size: NA
d_call: TRBD2
j_call: TRBJ2-7
v_call: TRBV5-1
cdr3_nt: TGCGCCAGCAGACGGGGCGGGGGTAGCTCCTACGAGCAGTACTTC
cdr3_aa: CASRRGGGSSYEQYF

clone_size: NA
d_call: TRBD1
j_call: TRBJ1-2
v_call: TRBV15
cdr3_nt: TGTGCCACCTCACTCCAGGGGGCCTATGGTAACTATGGCTACACCTTC
cdr3_aa: CATSLQGAYGNYGYTF

clone_size: NA
d_call: TRBD2
j_call: TRBJ2-1
v_call: TRBV9
cdr3_nt: TGTGCCAGCAGCGTAAGGGGACTAGCCCCGAATGAGCAGTTCTTC
cdr3_aa: CASSVRGLAPNEQFF

clone_size: NA
d_call: TRBD1
j_call: TRBJ1-1
v_call: TRBV5-1
cdr3_nt: TGCGCCAGCAGCCTACAGGGGATAGGTGGCACTGAAGCTTTCTTT
cdr3_aa: CASSLQGIGGTEAFF

clone_size: NA
d_call: TRBD2
j_call: TRBJ2-3
v_call: TRBV28
cdr3_nt: TGTGCCAGCAGTCTCGGACTAGTTCAGTCAGATACGCAGTATTTT
cdr3_aa: CASSLGLVQSDTQYF

clone_size: NA
d_call: NA
j_call: TRBJ1-5
v_call: TRBV18
cdr3_nt: TGTGCCAGCCCACTTCCAGGGGAAAGCAATCAGCCCCAGCATTTT
cdr3_aa: CASPLPGESNQPQHF

clone_size: NA
d_call: TRBD2
j_call: TRBJ2-3
v_call: TRBV18
cdr3_nt: TGTGCCAGCTCACCGGGTCGAGCGGGAGAGTCGTCTGATACGCAGTATTTT
cdr3_aa: CASSPGRAGESSDTQYF

clone_size: NA
d_call: TRBD2
j_call: TRBJ2-7
v_call: TRBV7-2
cdr3_nt: TGTGCCAGCGGGACTAGCAGGTCCTACGAGCAGTACTTC
cdr3_aa: CASGTSRSYEQYF

clone_size: NA
d_call: TRBD1
j_call: TRBJ1-2
v_call: TRBV14
cdr3_nt: TGTGCCAGCAGCCAAGGTTCGCGACAGGGGGTCCAAGGCTACACCTTC
cdr3_aa: CASSQGSRQGVQGYTF

clone_size: NA
d_call: NA
j_call: TRBJ2-7
v_call: TRBV19
cdr3_nt: TGTGCCAGTAGTATTTTGGCTTCCGAGCAGTACTTC
cdr3_aa: CASSILASEQYF

clone_size: NA
d_call: TRBD2
j_call: TRBJ2-3
v_call: TRBV20-1
cdr3_nt: TGCAGTGCCACCGGGACTAGAAGGCAGTATTTT
cdr3_aa: CSATGTRRQYF

clone_size: NA
d_call: TRBD1
j_call: TRBJ1-5
v_call: TRBV19
cdr3_nt: TGTGCCAGTAGGAATGGACAGGGGGCCGACCAGCCCCAGCATTTT
cdr3_aa: CASRNGQGADQPQHF

clone_size: NA
d_call: NA
j_call: TRBJ2-1
v_call: TRBV27
cdr3_nt: TGTGCCAGCAGCTTAAATCTATACAATGAGCAGTTCTTC
cdr3_aa: CASSLNLYNEQFF

clone_size: NA
d_call: TRBD1
j_call: TRBJ1-6
v_call: TRBV6-5
cdr3_nt: TGTGCCAGCAGTAGTGACAGGGGACGGTCACCCCTCCACTTT
cdr3_aa: CASSSDRGRSPLHF

clone_size: NA
d_call: TRBD1
j_call: TRBJ2-2
v_call: TRBV10-1
cdr3_nt: TGCGCCAGCAGTGATCGTTATCGGGGATCCGGGACAGGGGTCGACACCGGGGAGCTGTTTTTT
cdr3_aa: CASSDRYRGSGTGVDTGELFF

clone_size: NA
d_call: NA
j_call: TRBJ2-7
v_call: TRBV7-2
cdr3_nt: TGTGCCAGCAGCTTTCTTCCCGCCGGGGGGCGCTCCTACGAGCAGTACTTC
cdr3_aa: CASSFLPAGGRSYEQYF

clone_size: NA
d_call: TRBD1
j_call: TRBJ1-2
v_call: TRBV5-5
cdr3_nt: TGTGCCAGCAGTTCACTCAAACAGGGGGCGGTTTCGGCTGGCTACACCTTC
cdr3_aa: CASSSLKQGAVSAGYTF

clone_size: once
d_call: NA
j_call: TRBJ2-6
v_call: TRBV27
cdr3_nt: TGTGCCAGCAGTTTATTAGGGGTCTCTGGGGCCAACGTCCTGACTTTC
cdr3_aa: CASSLLGVSGANVLTF

clone_size: NA
d_call: NA
j_call: TRBJ2-7
v_call: TRBV30
cdr3_nt: TGTGCCTGGAGTGCGCAGGGCTACGAGCAGTACTTC
cdr3_aa: CAWSAQGYEQYF

clone_size: NA
d_call: TRBD1
j_call: TRBJ2-7
v_call: TRBV5-1
cdr3_nt: TGCGCCAGCAGACGGGACAGGAACCCCACATGGGAGCAGTACTTC
cdr3_aa: CASRRDRNPTWEQYF

clone_size: NA
d_call: TRBD2
j_call: TRBJ2-6
v_call: TRBV5-1
cdr3_nt: TGCGCCAGCAGCCCCACTGGGAGCGGGGGCTGGTCTGGGGCCAACGTCCTGACTTTC
cdr3_aa: CASSPTGSGGWSGANVLTF

clone_size: NA
d_call: NA
j_call: TRBJ1-5
v_call: TRBV25-1
cdr3_nt: TGTGCCAGCAGTGGACCAGGGAGGACTGATCAGCCCCAGCATTTT
cdr3_aa: CASSGPGRTDQPQHF

clone_size: NA
d_call: TRBD1
j_call: TRBJ2-2
v_call: TRBV5-1
cdr3_nt: TGCGCCAGCAGGGGACAGGGGGTCGCCGGGGAGCTGTTTTTT
cdr3_aa: CASRGQGVAGELFF

clone_size: NA
d_call: NA
j_call: TRBJ1-5
v_call: TRBV28
cdr3_nt: TGTGCCAGCAGTTCCAGGCTCCCCCAGCATTTT
cdr3_aa: CASSSRLPQHF

clone_size: NA
d_call: TRBD2
j_call: TRBJ2-5
v_call: TRBV5-1
cdr3_nt: TGCGCCAGCAGCTTAATAGCGGGGGCCCAAGAGACCCAGTACTTC
cdr3_aa: CASSLIAGAQETQYF

clone_size: NA
d_call: NA
j_call: TRBJ1-6
v_call: TRBV5-4
cdr3_nt: TGTGCCAGCAGCTTCCAGGGCGTAGACTCACCCCTCCACTTT
cdr3_aa: CASSFQGVDSPLHF

clone_size: NA
d_call: NA
j_call: TRBJ2-7
v_call: TRBV7-9
cdr3_nt: TGTGCCAGCAGCAGCGAGAGGACTCAATTTATCCGGCAGTACTTC
cdr3_aa: CASSSERTQFIRQYF

clone_size: NA
d_call: NA
j_call: TRBJ2-1
v_call: TRBV6-7
cdr3_nt: TGTGCCAGCAGTTACTTCGCTCCCTCCCCGATCGGCAATGAGCAGTTCTTC
cdr3_aa: CASSYFAPSPIGNEQFF

clone_size: NA
d_call: NA
j_call: TRBJ2-3
v_call: TRBV4-1
cdr3_nt: TGCGCCAGCAGCCAAGGGGTCGGTCGGCGGACAGATACGCAGTATTTT
cdr3_aa: CASSQGVGRRTDTQYF

clone_size: NA
d_call: NA
j_call: TRBJ2-6
v_call: TRBV6-5
cdr3_nt: TGTGCCAGCACTTCCTCTGGGGCCAACGTCCTGACTTTC
cdr3_aa: CASTSSGANVLTF

clone_size: NA
d_call: TRBD1
j_call: TRBJ1-1
v_call: TRBV18
cdr3_nt: TGTGCCAGCTCACCGGGACAGTCGGCTTTCTTT
cdr3_aa: CASSPGQSAFF

clone_size: NA
d_call: NA
j_call: TRBJ2-7
v_call: TRBV2
cdr3_nt: TGTGCCAGCACGACTCGGACAGCAACCTACGAGCAGTACTTC
cdr3_aa: CASTTRTATYEQYF

clone_size: NA
d_call: TRBD2
j_call: TRBJ2-7
v_call: TRBV7-2
cdr3_nt: TGTGCCAGCAGCGAGCCCCGGACTAGCGGAAACCCCTACGAGCAGTACTTC
cdr3_aa: CASSEPRTSGNPYEQYF

clone_size: NA
d_call: NA
j_call: TRBJ1-5
v_call: TRBV7-2
cdr3_nt: TGTGCCAGCAGTTCAGGGTTTAGCAATCAGCCCCAGCATTTT
cdr3_aa: CASSSGFSNQPQHF

clone_size: NA
d_call: TRBD1
j_call: TRBJ1-2
v_call: TRBV28
cdr3_nt: TGTGCCAGCAGTTTCGTCGGGAGGGGGGGACAGCGCTTC
cdr3_aa: CASSFVGRGGQRF

clone_size: NA
d_call: TRBD1
j_call: TRBJ1-1
v_call: TRBV19
cdr3_nt: TGTGCCAGTAGTATCCGGACAGGGATCACTGAAGCTTTCTTT
cdr3_aa: CASSIRTGITEAFF

clone_size: NA
d_call: NA
j_call: TRBJ1-4
v_call: TRBV11-2
cdr3_nt: TGTGCCAGCAGCGTCCGGACAGCGTTTCGTAATGAAAAACTGTTTTTT
cdr3_aa: CASSVRTAFRNEKLFF